The 20 T cell receptor beta chains below were found in one sample sequenced in a study of T cell clonotyping in hematopoietic cell transplantation. The assay was immunoSEQ multiplex PCR, and TCRdb's table has in-frame clones only and misses some. The sample yields 30,000 to 45,000 clones, approximately 89% seen once. The specimen sequenced was peripheral blood mononuclear cells. The receptors originated from a woman aged 40 to 50 in good health. Some clones in this sample may be carry-over from other donors' samples.

The CDR3 spells CASSANVGVGYTF. Here the CDR3 DNA reads TGTGCCAGCAGCGCCAACGTGGGGGTTGGCTACACCTTC. V usage is TRBV7-9 and J usage is TRBJ1-2; weak D call: TRBD1 (5 bases). The V and J ends lost 5 bases and 7 bases respectively, with 14 bases between them. Germline CDR1 and CDR2: SEHNR and FQNEAQ (reference sequence). The CDR3 consists of 13 residues.

The V call is TRBV2, the J call TRBJ2-1; 9 bases align to TRBD2. The J segment lost 5 bases and the V segment lost 6 bases, leaving 8 bases of the junction unmatched. Germline V lookup: CDR1 SNHLY, CDR2 FYNNEI. The CDR3 is 15 amino acids. DNA for the CDR3: TGTGCCAGCAGGTGGGAACTAGCGGGCGACAATGAGCAGTTCTTC. Translation: CASRWELAGDNEQFF.

DNA for the CDR3: TGTGCCAGCAGCATAGGTAGCGGCTACGAGCAGTACTTC. Its protein product is CASSIGSGYEQYF. The chain employs TRBV7-3 and TRBJ2-7; tentative D call: TRBD2 (6 bases). Germline CDR1 SGHTA, CDR2 FQGTGA. With 5 bases removed from V and 3 bases from J, the gap between germline ends came to 11 bases. The CDR3 consists of 13 residues.

The chain links TRBV5-1 to TRBJ1-3, with D possibly being TRBD1 (6 bases). In germline, CDR1 is SGHRS, CDR2 YFSETQ. The ends were cut back, 4 bases at V and 1 base at J, with 15 bases in the middle. This CDR3 has 16 amino acids. The CDR3 DNA follows: TGCGCCAGCAGCACGGACCCTCAGGGGTCTGGAAACACCATATATTTT. It specifies CASSTDPQGSGNTIYF.

The J gene is TRBJ1-2, the V gene TRBV5-6; D call uncertain. CDR3 length: 13 amino acids. Germline V lookup: CDR1 SGHDT, CDR2 YYEEEE. Trimming stripped 2 bases from V and 7 bases from J, with 12 bases between. CDR3 in DNA: TGTGCCAGCAGCTTACGAAGAAACGTTGGCTACACCTTC. This gives the protein CASSLRRNVGYTF.

This chain uses TRBV30 with TRBJ2-7, with D tentatively TRBD2 (5 bases). CDR1 is GTSNPN, CDR2 SVGIG, per germline (reference sequence). The V and J ends lost 3 bases and 6 bases respectively, with 15 bases between them. The CDR3 is 13 residues long. CDR3 residues: CAWRSLVLGEQYF. The CDR3 nucleotides are TGTGCCTGGAGATCCTTAGTACTAGGCGAGCAGTACTTC.

This chain links TRBV11-3 with TRBJ2-5, with D possibly TRBD2 on 6 matching bases. Germline CDR1 SGHNT, CDR2 YENEEA. CDR3 length equals 15 residues. V was pared by 3 bases and J by 0 bases, with 11 bases between. This CDR3 is CASSLVGGNQETQYF. The CDR3 nucleotides are TGTGCCAGCAGCTTGGTGGGCGGGAACCAAGAGACCCAGTACTTC.

This chain uses TRBV7-9 with TRBJ2-7; D remains ambiguous. Germline lookup yields CDR1 SEHNR and CDR2 FQNEAQ (reference sequence). This CDR3 is 15 amino acids long. V was cut by 1 base and J by 4 bases, with 14 bases left in between. CDR3 nucleotide sequence: TGTGCCAGCAGCTTAGGTGACGGATGGGGATACGAGCAGTACTTC. Its translation is CASSLGDGWGYEQYF.

The sample holds one count of this clone. V is TRBV30 and J is TRBJ2-5; 9 bases match TRBD2. The CDR3 spans 17 residues. V was clipped by 0 bases and J by 0 bases; unmatched bases: 8. CDR1 GTSNPN and CDR2 SVGIG come from the germline V gene (reference sequence). Here the CDR3 reads CAWSVNIGTSYQETQYF. The CDR3 coding sequence is TGTGCCTGGAGTGTGAATATAGGGACTAGCTACCAAGAGACCCAGTACTTC.

This clone was counted once. This chain connects TRBV2 to TRBJ1-2, with D possibly TRBD1 on 5 matching bases. V lost 4 bases, J lost 8 bases, and 20 bases lay in between. This CDR3 region has 15 residues. Germline CDR1 reads SNHLY; CDR2 reads FYNNEI. The CDR3 reads CASSGTTGTDAGYTF. The CDR3, as DNA: TGTGCCAGCAGTGGGACGACCGGGACTGATGCAGGCTACACCTTC. The full variable domain, with the rest looked up from reference TRBV2 and TRBJ1-2, is EPEVTQTPSHQVTQMGQEVILRCVPISNHLYFYWYRQILGQKVEFLVSFYNNEISEKSEIFDDQFSVERPDGSNFTLKIRSTKLEDSAMYFCASSGTTGTDAGYTFGSGTRLTVV.

This clone has a single count. The rearrangement joins TRBV25-1 to TRBJ2-2; tentatively, D is TRBD2 (6 bases). Trimming cost V 0 bases and J 7 bases, with 12 bases left between them. This CDR3 contains 15 residues. Germline CDR1 MGHDK, CDR2 SYGVNS. In DNA, the CDR3 is TGTGCCAGCAGTGAATATAAGGGCGGGGACGGGGAGCTGTTTTTT. It specifies CASSEYKGGDGELFF. Complete variable domain (other parts from reference TRBV25-1 and TRBJ2-2): EADIYQTPRYLVIGTGKKITLECSQTMGHDKMYWYQQDPGMELHLIHYSYGVNSTEKGDLSSESTVSRIRTEHFPLTLESARPSHTSQYLCASSEYKGGDGELFFGEGSRLTVL.

The chain is built from TRBV29-1 and TRBJ1-1; D is perhaps TRBD1 (5 bases). The germline gives CDR1 SQVTM, CDR2 ANQGSEA. This CDR3 region has 11 residues. Trimming left V 6 bases short and J 6 bases short, with 11 bases between. Here the CDR3 reads CSVEGTSEAFF. The CDR3 DNA follows: TGCAGCGTCGAGGGGACTTCTGAAGCTTTCTTT.

V is TRBV29-1 and J is TRBJ1-2; maybe TRBD1 (5 bases). CDR1 and CDR2 from the germline V gene are SQVTM and ANQGSEA. The CDR3 runs 14 residues. Trimming stripped 4 bases from V and 1 base from J, with 13 bases between. As DNA, the CDR3 is TGCAGCGTTGCCTACAGGAGGATTAACTATGGCTACACCTTC. Residues: CSVAYRRINYGYTF.

This chain uses TRBV25-1 with TRBJ1-4; D possibly corresponds to TRBD1 (5 bases). The CDR3 loop spans 13 amino acids. V lost 1 base to trimming and J lost 11 bases, with 11 bases between them. Per germline, CDR1 MGHDK and CDR2 SYGVNS. The CDR3 DNA reads as TGTGCCAGCAGTGAATCCCAGGGCGGGAAACTGTTTTTT. Its protein is CASSESQGGKLFF.

The chain links TRBV28 to TRBJ2-6, with 9 positions matching TRBD1. The germline gives CDR1 MDHEN, CDR2 SYDVKM. J gave up 2 bases and V 7 bases, and 15 bases lay outside the gene matches. This CDR3 contains 19 residues. The CDR3 region is CASTLIRGTGYAGANVLTF. The CDR3, as DNA: TGTGCCAGCACCCTTATTCGGGGGACAGGGTATGCTGGGGCCAACGTCCTGACTTTC.

This chain joins TRBV5-4 and TRBJ2-7; 8 bases line up with TRBD2. The CDR3 totals 13 residues. In germline, CDR1 is SGHNT, CDR2 YYREEE (reference sequence). After removal of 5 bases from V and 8 bases from J, the junction contained 9 bases not matched to a gene. Written as DNA, the CDR3 is TGTGCCAGCAGGACCGGGACTAGACAAAAGCAGTACTTC. It yields the protein CASRTGTRQKQYF. Full variable domain (outside the CDR3, taken from reference TRBV5-4 and TRBJ2-7): ETGVTQSPTHLIKTRGQQVTLRCSSQSGHNTVSWYQQALGQGPQFIFQYYREEENGRGNFPPRFSGLQFPNYSSELNVNALELDDSALYLCASRTGTRQKQYFGPGTRLTVT.

V is TRBV5-1 and J is TRBJ2-3; D unresolved. The CDR3 loop spans 14 amino acids. The germline CDR1 and CDR2 sequences are SGHRS and YFSETQ. V was cut by 7 bases and J by 0 bases, with 12 bases left in between. Written as DNA, the CDR3 is TGCGCCAGCGGCGGCAGGTCTAGCACAGATACGCAGTATTTT. Translating gives CASGGRSSTDTQYF.

The chain is built from TRBV9 and TRBJ1-5; TRBD1 is a possible D gene (6 bases). CDR3 length equals 15 residues. Trimming stripped 3 bases from V and 0 bases from J, with 10 bases between. The V gene's germline CDR1 is SGDLS and CDR2 YYNGEE. CDR3 nucleotide sequence: TGTGCCAGCAGCGCAGGGGCCCCTAGCAATCAGCCCCAGCATTTT. Residues: CASSAGAPSNQPQHF.

The V gene is TRBV6-1, the J gene TRBJ2-7; 11 positions match TRBD2. CDR1 and CDR2 (germline): MNHNS, SASEGT. The CDR3 is 15 residues long. V was pared by 0 bases and J by 6 bases, with 4 bases of the junction left unmatched. The CDR3 loop is CASSEATSGRREQYF. CDR3 bases: TGTGCCAGCAGTGAAGCCACTAGCGGGAGACGCGAGCAGTACTTC.

The chain is built from TRBV30 and TRBJ2-7, with 10 bases lining up with TRBD2. V dropped 2 bases and J dropped 4; count of bases not matched to a gene: 8. The V gene's germline CDR1 is GTSNPN and CDR2 SVGIG (reference sequence). This CDR3 is built from 15 residues. Here the CDR3 reads CAWSSRTSGTYEQYF. CDR3 in DNA: TGTGCCTGGAGTTCTAGGACTAGCGGAACTTACGAGCAGTACTTC. Full variable domain (outside the CDR3, taken from reference TRBV30 and TRBJ2-7): SQTIHQWPATLVQPVGSPLSLECTVEGTSNPNLYWYRQAAGRGLQLLFYSVGIGQISSEVPQNLSASRPQDRQFILSSKKLLLSDSGFYLCAWSSRTSGTYEQYFGPGTRLTVT.